Below, 26 T cell receptor beta chains from the same sample are listed, as sequenced in a study of T cell repertoires in cytomegalovirus infection. No antigen has been identified for these receptors. MiXCR, run by TCRdb on the reads, gives a single entry per CDR3 protein. The data show about 770,000 distinct CDR3 sequences, with almost 30% seen just once and around 13% held by the top ten. Sample: cultured CD8+ T cells from PBMCs, taken from culture after CMV antigen stimulation. All receptors derive from a human donor in good health (CMV status not recorded). Some clones in this sample may be carry-over from other donors' samples.

CDR3 sequence: CASSPQRTDFYGYTF. DNA of the CDR3: TGTGCCAGCAGCCCACAGAGGACAGATTTCTATGGCTACACCTTC. The genes are TRBV9 and TRBJ1-2; D may be TRBD1 (6 bases). V lost 4 bases, J lost 4 bases, and 17 bases lay in between. The CDR3 totals 15 residues. Germline assignment: CDR1 SGDLS and CDR2 YYNGEE.

The genes are TRBV4-1 and TRBJ1-5; D remains ambiguous. CDR3 length equals 17 residues. Trimming took off 1 base at V and 4 bases at J, with 17 bases between the two ends. The V gene's germline CDR1 is MGHRA and CDR2 YSYEKL. The CDR3 DNA sequence: TGCGCCAGCAGCCAAGGCCCCGTTCTAACGGAGAATCAGCCCCAGCATTTT. Amino acid sequence: CASSQGPVLTENQPQHF.

The sample holds a few counts of this clonotype. The chain employs TRBV6-2 or TRBV6-3 and TRBJ1-1; D gene uncertain. Germline V gene data show CDR1 as MNHEY and CDR2 as SVGEGT. Trimming took off 6 bases at V and 2 bases at J, with 10 bases between the two ends. The CDR3 consists of 13 residues. The CDR3 DNA reads TGTGCCAGCAGCTTCGACATAAACACTGAAGCTTTCTTT. It translates to CASSFDINTEAFF.

The rearrangement uses TRBV5-4 and TRBJ2-3; 10 nucleotides align to TRBD2. The length of the CDR3 is 20 residues. CDR1 is SGHNT, CDR2 YYREEE, per germline (reference sequence). V was clipped by 4 bases and J by 4 bases; unmatched bases: 21. CDR3 protein: CASSPHIPFLAGEMSDTQYF. The CDR3 bases are TGTGCCAGCAGCCCTCACATCCCGTTCCTAGCGGGAGAAATGTCAGATACGCAGTATTTT.

The chain carries TRBV6-2 or TRBV6-3 and TRBJ1-1, with D unclear. Looked up from germline, CDR1 is MNHEY and CDR2 is SVGEGT. This CDR3 spans 12 amino acids. V lost 2 bases, J lost 8 bases, and 9 bases lay in between. CDR3 residues: CASSYVDREAFF. In nucleotides, the CDR3 is TGTGCCAGCAGTTACGTCGACCGAGAAGCTTTCTTT.

There are a few counts of this clonotype. The chain joins TRBV7-6 to TRBJ1-5; 7 bases match TRBD1. V was clipped by 5 bases and J by 7 bases; unmatched bases: 8. The CDR3 extends over 14 amino acids. Germline assignment: CDR1 SGHVS and CDR2 FNYEAQ. The CDR3, as DNA: TGTGCCAGCAGCCTTAGGACAGGCAGACAGCCCCAGCATTTT. This codes for CASSLRTGRQPQHF.

The rearrangement uses TRBV12-5 and TRBJ2-3; D call uncertain. The CDR3 consists of 16 residues. Trimming pared 5 bases from V and 2 bases from J, leaving 17 bases between. Germline V gene lookup returns CDR1 LGHNT and CDR2 FRNRAP. Written as DNA, the CDR3 is TGTGCTAGTGGTGACGCCTCGGACGACTTCACAGATACGCAGTATTTT. Its protein is CASGDASDDFTDTQYF.

A single count supports this clonotype. The chain carries TRBV5-4 and TRBJ1-6, with a tentative D call TRBD1 (6 bases). The CDR3 contains 15 residues. Looked up from germline, CDR1 is SGHNT and CDR2 is YYREEE (reference sequence). The ends were cut back, 0 bases at V and 8 bases at J, with 12 bases in the middle. CDR3 in amino acids: CASSLAGEVDSPLHF. CDR3 DNA sequence: TGTGCCAGCAGCTTGGCAGGGGAGGTCGATTCACCCCTCCACTTT.

This clonotype was observed a handful of times. The chain joins TRBV4-1 to TRBJ2-3; 7 positions match TRBD2. The CDR3 loop spans 13 amino acids. The junction had 7 bases not matched to a gene; V was cut back by 11 bases and J by 2 bases. Germline CDR1 reads MGHRA; CDR2 reads YSYEKL. The CDR3 here is CASWSGNTDTQYF. The CDR3 nucleotides are TGCGCCTCCTGGAGCGGGAACACAGATACGCAGTATTTT.

The CDR3 region is CASSPSRSSGGPDTQYF. CDR3 bases: TGTGCCAGCTCACCCTCCCGAAGTAGCGGGGGGCCAGATACGCAGTATTTT. The chain links TRBV18 to TRBJ2-3; 10 nucleotides line up with TRBD2. The CDR3 covers 17 residues. The germline gives CDR1 KGHSH, CDR2 LQKENI. Trimming took 3 bases from V and 4 from J; bases not matched to a gene: 10.

This clonotype has just a few counts. The chain couples TRBV5-4 to TRBJ2-7, with TRBD2 matching over 11 bases. With 4 bases clipped from V and 1 base from J, the junction kept 4 bases outside the gene matches. Germline V gene lookup returns CDR1 SGHNT and CDR2 YYREEE (reference sequence). The CDR3 totals 15 residues. The CDR3 bases are TGTGCCAGCAGCCCGGGACTAGCGGTATCCTACGAGCAGTACTTC. It codes for CASSPGLAVSYEQYF. The full variable domain, its missing parts supplied by reference TRBV5-4 and TRBJ2-7, is ETGVTQSPTHLIKTRGQQVTLRCSSQSGHNTVSWYQQALGQGPQFIFQYYREEENGRGNFPPRFSGLQFPNYSSELNVNALELDDSALYLCASSPGLAVSYEQYFGPGTRLTVT.

The J gene is TRBJ2-5, the V gene TRBV19, with D unclear. V lost 3 bases and J 5 bases, leaving 19 bases between the germline ends. The CDR3 consists of 16 residues. Looked up from germline, CDR1 is LNHDA and CDR2 is SQIVND (reference sequence). The CDR3 region is CASSIPATGLGETQYF. The CDR3 nucleotides are TGTGCCAGTAGTATTCCGGCGACGGGCCTAGGCGAGACCCAGTACTTC.

The table lists this clonotype with a few counts. The chain combines TRBV27 with TRBJ1-5, with 9 bases that match TRBD1. This CDR3 region has 16 residues. Germline V CDR1 and CDR2: MNHEY, SMNVEV (reference sequence). V lost 5 bases, J lost 2 bases, and 7 bases stayed unmatched. CDR3 in amino acids: CASSRTQGAGNQPQHF. DNA for the CDR3: TGTGCCAGCAGTCGTACACAGGGGGCAGGCAATCAGCCCCAGCATTTT.

The chain employs TRBV12-3 or TRBV12-4 and TRBJ2-7; either TRBD1 or TRBD2 may fit D (5 bases each). The ends were cut back, 3 bases at V and 7 bases at J, with 13 bases in the middle. The CDR3 is 13 amino acids. This CDR3 reads CASSFQGVNEQYV. DNA of the CDR3: TGTGCCAGCAGTTTTCAGGGAGTTAATGAGCAGTACGTC.

The chain joins TRBV29-1 to TRBJ1-2, with a possible D match to TRBD1 (6 bases). The V gene's germline CDR1 is SQVTM and CDR2 ANQGSEA. This CDR3 is built from 13 residues. Trimming took 4 bases from V and 4 from J, leaving 13 bases between them. CDR3 DNA: TGCAGCGTTGGGGGGGCCCCGGGCTATGGCTACACCTTC. This codes for CSVGGAPGYGYTF.

The V gene is TRBV19, the J gene TRBJ2-2, with TRBD1 identical over 11 bases. This CDR3 has 14 residues. Germline lookup yields CDR1 LNHDA and CDR2 SQIVND (reference sequence). V was clipped by 7 bases and J by 7 bases; unmatched bases: 5. CDR3 region: CASTGQGEGGELFF. The CDR3 nucleotides are TGTGCCAGTACGGGACAGGGGGAAGGCGGGGAGCTGTTTTTT.

This clonotype was counted between two and nine times. The CDR3 DNA reads as TGTGCCAGCAGCCCCCCAAACACTCAGCCCCAGCATTTT. Translation gives CASSPPNTQPQHF. The chain combines TRBV7-9 with TRBJ1-5; no firm D call. This CDR3 has 13 amino acids. The germline V gene has CDR1 SEHNR and CDR2 FQNEAQ (reference sequence). V was clipped by 5 bases and J by 6 bases, with 11 bases between them.

This clonotype occurred once. The CDR3 DNA sequence: TGTGCCAGCAGTTACTCTACAGGGGCGGGAGGGGAGCTGTTTTTT. Its translation is CASSYSTGAGGELFF. J is TRBJ2-2 and V is TRBV6-8, with D possibly being TRBD1 (7 bases). Germline CDR1 and CDR2: MNHGY and SAAAGT. V was trimmed by 0 bases and J by 8 bases, leaving 13 bases between them. There are 15 residues in the CDR3.

The chain carries TRBV5-4 and TRBJ1-1, with 10 bases fitting TRBD1. This CDR3 is built from 13 residues. Germline assignment: CDR1 SGHNT and CDR2 YYREEE (reference sequence). Trimming took 7 bases from V and 4 from J; bases not matched to a gene: 4. The CDR3 sequence is CASGTGVSTEAFF. The CDR3 DNA reads as TGTGCCAGCGGGACAGGGGTGAGCACTGAAGCTTTCTTT.

Turning to this clonotype: This may arise from a read error, as a much more abundant clone is one base away. V and J are TRBV11-2 and TRBJ2-3, with D hard to call. CDR1 is SGHAT and CDR2 is FQNNGV in the germline V gene. The CDR3 covers 15 residues. Between the trimmed V and J ends, which lost 0 bases and 1 base, there was a span of 8 bases. In DNA, the CDR3 is TGTGCCAGCAGCTTAGAGGCGGAGCGCACAGATACGCAGTATTTT. As protein: CASSLEAERTDTQYF. The complete variable domain, with remaining parts taken from reference TRBV11-2 and TRBJ2-3, reads EAGVAQSPRYKIIEKRQSVAFWCNPISGHATLYWYQQILGQGPKLLIQFQNNGVVDDSQLPKDRFSAERLKGVDSTLKIQPAKLEDSAVYLCASSLEAERTDTQYFGPGTRLTVL.

This clonotype was observed at least ten times. V usage is TRBV12-3 or TRBV12-4 and J usage is TRBJ2-1; 10 nucleotides line up with TRBD2. Losses at the gene ends were 4 bases for V and 6 bases for J; bases not matched to a gene: 3. The CDR3 is 14 amino acids. The CDR3 DNA reads TGTGCCAGCAGTTCTAGCGGGGGCCTCAATGAGCAGTTCTTC. This encodes CASSSSGGLNEQFF.

The chain employs TRBV11-3 and TRBJ2-3, with 7 bases identical to TRBD1. V lost 4 bases to trimming and J lost 7 bases; unmatched junction nucleotides: 11. The CDR3 spans 15 residues. Per germline, CDR1 SGHNT and CDR2 YENEEA. As DNA, the CDR3 is TGTGCCAGCAGCTCCGGGACAGCCCCACAATATACGCAGTATTTT. Translating gives CASSSGTAPQYTQYF.

This clonotype was found a few times. The chain uses TRBV12-3 or TRBV12-4 and TRBJ2-1, with TRBD2 as a possible D gene (5 bases). V lost 5 bases and J lost 7, with 24 bases in between. The CDR3 is 17 amino acids. Written as DNA, the CDR3 is TGTGCCAGCAGTGCCCGAGGAGACCTATTCGGAGGTAATGAGCAGTTCTTC. Amino acid sequence: CASSARGDLFGGNEQFF.

The chain combines TRBV5-1 with TRBJ2-7, with 8 bases fitting TRBD1. The CDR3 runs to 15 residues. Germline V lookup: CDR1 SGHRS, CDR2 YFSETQ. Trimming removed 3 bases from V and 2 bases from J; junction bases left unmatched: 7. CDR3 loop: CASSSPWTGTYEQYF. CDR3 nucleotide sequence: TGCGCCAGCAGCTCCCCGTGGACAGGGACCTACGAGCAGTACTTC.

The sample holds many counts of this clonotype. The chain employs TRBV7-2 and TRBJ1-1; D is uncertain. There are 15 residues in the CDR3. CDR1 and CDR2 from the germline V gene are SGHTA and FQGNSA. V lost 4 bases and J 4 bases, leaving 16 bases between the germline ends. CDR3 region: CASSSSLGRATEAFF. The CDR3 DNA reads as TGTGCCAGCAGCTCCTCCCTGGGGAGGGCCACTGAAGCTTTCTTT.

With respect to this clonotype: At one end, the junction sequence differs from germline, possibly due to a read error. The rearrangement links TRBV5-5 to TRBJ2-3; a possible D gene is TRBD1 (6 bases). There are 15 residues in the CDR3. The germline V gene has CDR1 SGHKS and CDR2 YYEKEE (reference sequence). CDR3 DNA sequence: TGTGCCAGCAGCTTAGGTCCAGGGGCCACAAATACGCAGTATTTT. It yields the protein CASSLGPGATNTQYF.